One sample yielded the 7 T cell receptor beta chains listed below, sequenced in a study of control samples from healthy donors and cancer patients. Sequencing was performed with immunoSEQ multiplex PCR; in TCRdb, only in-frame clones are kept and a portion is missing. This table holds 100,000 to 150,000 clones, over 85% found once. Sequencing was carried out using blood. The source is a man aged 18-30 years in good health.

This clone came up once. The chain uses TRBV27 and TRBJ2-3; TRBD2 agrees at 8 bases. Germline CDR1 MNHEY, CDR2 SMNVEV (reference sequence). With 8 bases clipped from V and 4 bases from J, the junction kept 5 bases outside the gene matches. The CDR3 totals 13 residues. The CDR3 loop reads CASSGGPADTQYF. CDR3 DNA: TGTGCCAGCTCGGGGGGGCCGGCAGATACGCAGTATTTT.

The V call is TRBV2, the J call TRBJ1-4, with D tentatively TRBD1 (6 bases). The CDR3 runs to 15 residues. Germline lookup yields CDR1 SNHLY and CDR2 FYNNEI. Trimming left V 3 bases short and J 3 bases short, with 11 bases between. The chain's CDR3 is CASSEPGHPNEKLFF. Written as DNA, the CDR3 is TGTGCCAGCAGTGAGCCGGGACACCCTAATGAAAAACTGTTTTTT.

The chain couples TRBV7-3 to TRBJ2-7; 11 bases map to TRBD1. Germline loops: CDR1 SGHTA, CDR2 FQGTGA. The CDR3 length is 14 residues. The V gene end was trimmed by 5 bases and the J gene end by 5 bases; junction bases not matched to a gene: 5. DNA of the CDR3: TGTGCCAGCAGCCTCGGACAGGGGGCAAACGAGCAGTACTTC. It yields the protein CASSLGQGANEQYF.

The chain joins TRBV5-1 to TRBJ2-7; a possible D gene is TRBD1 (6 bases). V shed 7 bases and J shed 0 bases, with 11 bases lying between them. The CDR3 spans 13 residues. Germline CDR1 reads SGHRS; CDR2 reads YFSETQ. The CDR3 region is CASARDNSYEQYF. CDR3 bases: TGCGCCAGCGCCCGGGACAACTCCTACGAGCAGTACTTC. Full variable domain (rest looked up from reference TRBV5-1 and TRBJ2-7): KAGVTQTPRYLIKTRGQQVTLSCSPISGHRSVSWYQQTPGQGLQFLFEYFSETQRNKGNFPGRFSGRQFSNSRSEMNVSTLELGDSALYLCASARDNSYEQYFGPGTRLTVT.

The J gene is TRBJ2-5, the V gene TRBV6-5, with 12 bases aligning to TRBD2. CDR1 is MNHEY and CDR2 is SVGAGI in the germline V gene. The CDR3 has 14 amino acids. V shed 10 bases and J 5 bases; nucleotides not matched to a gene: 8. In DNA, the CDR3 is TGTGCCACCAGGACTAGCGGGGTCGGGGAGACCCAGTACTTC. This encodes CATRTSGVGETQYF.

The chain combines TRBV11-2 with TRBJ2-1, with 9 nucleotides matching TRBD2. The CDR3 is 17 residues long. The germline gives CDR1 SGHAT, CDR2 FQNNGV. V was pared by 1 base and J by 9 bases, with 13 bases of the junction left unmatched. The CDR3 here is CASSLVKWRGGQTEQFF. The CDR3 region has the DNA TGTGCCAGCAGCTTAGTAAAGTGGCGGGGGGGCCAAACTGAGCAGTTCTTC.

This clone was detected once. The V gene is TRBV6-5, the J gene TRBJ1-1, with 12 bases that match TRBD1. Germline CDR1 reads MNHEY; CDR2 reads SVGAGI. CDR3 length: 15 residues. The V and J ends lost 7 bases and 2 bases, in that order; junction bases with no gene match: 5. The CDR3 coding sequence is TGTGCCAGCAACCGGGACAGGGGGCTTAACACTGAAGCTTTCTTT. This encodes CASNRDRGLNTEAFF.